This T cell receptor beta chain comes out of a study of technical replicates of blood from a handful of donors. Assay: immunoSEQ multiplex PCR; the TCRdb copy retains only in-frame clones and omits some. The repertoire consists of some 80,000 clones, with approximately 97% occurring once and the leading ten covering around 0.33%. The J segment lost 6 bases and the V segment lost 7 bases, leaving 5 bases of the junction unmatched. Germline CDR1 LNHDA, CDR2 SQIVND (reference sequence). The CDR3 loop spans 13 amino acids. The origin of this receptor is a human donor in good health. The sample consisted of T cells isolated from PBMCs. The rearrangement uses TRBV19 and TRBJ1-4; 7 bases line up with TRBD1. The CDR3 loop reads CASTGTEDEKLFF. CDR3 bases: TGTGCCAGTACTGGGACAGAAGATGAAAAACTGTTTTTT.